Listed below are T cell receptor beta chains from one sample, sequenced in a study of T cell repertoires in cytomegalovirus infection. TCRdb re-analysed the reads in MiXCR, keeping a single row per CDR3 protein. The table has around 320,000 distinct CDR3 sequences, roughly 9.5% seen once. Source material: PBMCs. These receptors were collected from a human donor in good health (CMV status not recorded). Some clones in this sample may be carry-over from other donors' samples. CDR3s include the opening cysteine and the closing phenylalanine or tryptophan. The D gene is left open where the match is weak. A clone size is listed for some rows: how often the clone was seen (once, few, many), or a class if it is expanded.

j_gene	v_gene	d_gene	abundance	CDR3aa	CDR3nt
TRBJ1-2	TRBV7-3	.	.	CASSEAGGYGYTF	TGTGCCAGCAGCGAGGCGGGGGGCTATGGCTACACCTTC
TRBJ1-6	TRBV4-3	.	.	CASSQDVVGSPLHF	TGCGCCAGCAGCCAAGATGTGGTCGGTTCACCCCTCCACTTT
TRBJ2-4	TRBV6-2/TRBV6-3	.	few	CASSYQGIQYF	TGTGCCAGCAGTTACCAGGGCATTCAGTACTTC
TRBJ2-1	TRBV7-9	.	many	CASSLAGSYNEQFF	TGTGCCAGCAGCTTAGCGGGCTCCTACAATGAGCAGTTCTTC
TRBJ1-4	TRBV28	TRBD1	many	CASSQLKQGAGKLFF	TGTGCCAGCAGTCAATTAAAACAGGGGGCCGGGAAACTGTTTTTT
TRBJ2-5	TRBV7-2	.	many	CASSPHRSQETQYF	TGTGCCAGCAGCCCTCACAGGAGCCAAGAGACCCAGTACTTC
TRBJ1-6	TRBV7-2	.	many	CASSLESTRSSYNSPLHF	TGTGCCAGCAGCTTAGAATCGACGAGAAGCTCCTATAATTCACCCCTCCACTTT
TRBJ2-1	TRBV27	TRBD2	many	CASRTSGINEQFF	TGTGCCAGCAGGACTAGCGGGATCAATGAGCAGTTCTTC
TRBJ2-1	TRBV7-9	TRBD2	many	CASSLARGASGSVNNEQFF	TGTGCCAGCAGCTTAGCGCGGGGGGCCAGCGGGAGTGTGAACAATGAGCAGTTCTTC
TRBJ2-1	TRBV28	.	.	CASSSIEQFF	TGTGCCAGCAGTAGTATTGAGCAGTTCTTC
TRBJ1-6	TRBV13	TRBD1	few	CASSLDRGLLSSPLHF	TGTGCCAGCAGCTTGGACAGGGGGCTCCTGAGTTCACCCCTCCACTTT
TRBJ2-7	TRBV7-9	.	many	CASSSNRDPRGEQYF	TGTGCCAGCAGCTCCAACCGGGACCCCCGAGGGGAGCAGTACTTC
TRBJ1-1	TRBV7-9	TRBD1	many	CASQGQGGMNTEAFF	TGTGCCAGCCAGGGACAGGGGGGGATGAACACTGAAGCTTTCTTT
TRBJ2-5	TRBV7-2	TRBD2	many	CASSSSGRETQYF	TGTGCCAGCAGCTCTAGCGGGAGGGAGACCCAGTACTTC
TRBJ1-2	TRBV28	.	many	CASSRDLNYGYTF	TGTGCCAGCAGTCGGGACCTAAACTATGGCTACACCTTC
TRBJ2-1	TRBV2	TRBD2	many	CASTATSGRANEQFF	TGTGCCAGCACCGCGACTAGCGGGAGGGCCAATGAGCAGTTCTTC
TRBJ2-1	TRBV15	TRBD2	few	CATSRGGSGRDNEQFF	TGTGCCACCAGCAGAGGAGGTAGCGGGAGGGACAATGAGCAGTTCTTC
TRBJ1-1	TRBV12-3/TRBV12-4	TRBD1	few	CASTGGTEAFF	TGTGCCAGCACAGGGGGGACTGAAGCTTTCTTT
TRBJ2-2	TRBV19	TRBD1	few	CASNNRGHTGELFF	TGTGCCAGTAATAACAGGGGGCACACCGGGGAGCTGTTTTTT
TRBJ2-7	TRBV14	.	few	CASYRDTLSYEQYF	TGTGCCAGTTATCGGGACACTCTATCCTACGAGCAGTACTTC
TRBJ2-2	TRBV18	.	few	CASSPRGYTGELFF	TGTGCCAGCTCACCAAGAGGATACACCGGGGAGCTGTTTTTT
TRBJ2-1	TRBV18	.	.	CASSPPTQRDEQFF	TGTGCCAGCTCACCACCCACCCAGCGGGATGAGCAGTTCTTC
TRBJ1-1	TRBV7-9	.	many	CASSFQGIGTEAFF	TGTGCCAGCAGCTTTCAGGGGATAGGCACTGAAGCTTTCTTT
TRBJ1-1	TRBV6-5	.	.	CASKRGWVTEAFF	TGTGCCAGCAAGAGGGGTTGGGTGACTGAAGCTTTCTTT
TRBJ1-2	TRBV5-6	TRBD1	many	CASSWGQGNPDGYTF	TGTGCCAGCAGCTGGGGACAGGGGAATCCTGATGGCTACACCTTC
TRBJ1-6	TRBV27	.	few	CASSLYGGRDSPLHF	TGTGCCAGCAGTTTATATGGGGGGCGGGATTCACCCCTCCACTTT
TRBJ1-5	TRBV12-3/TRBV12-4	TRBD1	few	CASRSTGVNQPQHF	TGTGCCAGCAGGTCCACAGGGGTTAATCAGCCCCAGCATTTT
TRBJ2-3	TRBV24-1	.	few	CATSDPRALDTQYF	TGTGCCACCAGTGATCCGCGGGCACTAGATACGCAGTATTTT
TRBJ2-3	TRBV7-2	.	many	CASSSRRADTQYF	TGTGCCAGCAGCTCGAGGAGGGCAGATACGCAGTATTTT
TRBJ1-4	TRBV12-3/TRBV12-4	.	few	CASSSYLDPNEKLFF	TGTGCCAGCAGTTCCTACTTGGACCCGAATGAAAAACTGTTTTTT
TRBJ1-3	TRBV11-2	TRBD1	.	CASSSRTGDGNTIYF	TGTGCCAGCAGCTCCCGGACAGGGGACGGAAACACCATATATTTT
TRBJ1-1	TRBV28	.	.	CASSRRWERAFF	TGTGCCAGCAGCCGGCGGTGGGAGAGAGCTTTCTTT
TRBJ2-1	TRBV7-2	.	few	CASSSTGRKFF	TGTGCCAGCAGCTCCACGGGACGAAAGTTCTTC
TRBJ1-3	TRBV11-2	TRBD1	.	CASRASSGGSSGNSIYF	TGTGCCAGCAGAGCTTCATCAGGGGGGAGCTCTGGAAACTCCATATATTTT
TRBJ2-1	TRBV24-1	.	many	CATSVGFGRNEQFF	TGTGCCACCAGCGTGGGATTTGGGAGGAATGAGCAGTTCTTC
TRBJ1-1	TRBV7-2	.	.	CASSLALGGAEAFF	TGTGCCAGCAGCTTAGCCTTGGGGGGGGCTGAAGCTTTCTTT
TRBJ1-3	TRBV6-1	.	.	CASSEGGRGGNTIYF	TGTGCCAGCAGTGAAGGAGGGCGTGGAGGAAACACCATATATTTT
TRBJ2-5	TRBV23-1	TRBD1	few	CASCLRDRRIQETQYF	TGCGCCAGCTGCCTTAGGGACAGACGAATACAAGAGACCCAGTACTTC
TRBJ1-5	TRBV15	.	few	CATSRGGEGFNQPQHF	TGTGCCACCAGCAGAGGAGGCGAGGGATTCAATCAGCCCCAGCATTTT
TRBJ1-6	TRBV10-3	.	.	CAISESTLPGHSPLHF	TGTGCCATCAGTGAGTCGACCCTCCCCGGGCATTCACCCCTCCACTTT
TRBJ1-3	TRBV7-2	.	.	CASSLPASSGNTIYF	TGTGCCAGCAGCTTACCCGCAAGCTCTGGAAACACCATATATTTT